Listed below are T cell receptor beta chains from one sample, sequenced in a study of radiation and T cells in renal cell carcinoma. Only in-frame clones appear in the TCRdb table, and some are missing; sequencing was by immunoSEQ multiplex PCR. The sample consists of tens of thousands of clones, 55% to 75% of them appearing once. The sequencing used tumor tissue, collected from a patient whose treatment was nephrectomy without radiotherapy. The receptors originated from a man between 35 and 55 years old with renal cell carcinoma. Both conserved end residues are part of each CDR3. The order of the fields is clone size, D gene, V gene, CDR3 length, J gene, CDR3 DNA, CDR3 protein. A D gene is named only where the DNA matches it firmly. For some rows the clone size is stated as once, few or many, or as a class when expanded; others skip it.

size: .; D: .; V: TRBV25-1; length: 12; J: TRBJ1-3; DNA: TGTGCCAGCCAGAGCTCTGGAAACACCATATATTTT; CDR3: CASQSSGNTIYF
size: .; D: .; V: TRBV5-5; length: 14; J: TRBJ1-2; DNA: TGTGCCAGCAGCTTGGTAATCAGGGGCTATGGCTACACCTTC; CDR3: CASSLVIRGYGYTF
size: .; D: TRBD2; V: TRBV27; length: 19; J: TRBJ2-2; DNA: TGTGCCAGCAGGGGCCGGACTAGCGGGAGGACCCCGAACACCGGGGAGCTGTTTTTT; CDR3: CASRGRTSGRTPNTGELFF
size: .; D: TRBD1; V: TRBV7-6; length: 16; J: TRBJ2-2; DNA: TGTGCCAGCAGCGGGAGAGACAGGGGAAGATCCGGGGAGCTGTTTTTT; CDR3: CASSGRDRGRSGELFF
size: few; D: TRBD1; V: TRBV4-1; length: 15; J: TRBJ1-4; DNA: TGCGCCAGCAGCCAAGTTGGGACAGGGAGAGAAAAACTGTTTTTT; CDR3: CASSQVGTGREKLFF
size: .; D: TRBD2; V: TRBV5-6; length: 18; J: TRBJ2-7; DNA: TGTGCCAGCAGCTCCTTACTAGCGGGAGTTGGGATCTCCTACGAGCAGTACTTC; CDR3: CASSSLLAGVGISYEQYF
size: .; D: TRBD1; V: TRBV5-1; length: 15; J: TRBJ1-2; DNA: TGCGCCAGCAGCATGACAGGGGGAGCTAACTATGGCTACACCTTC; CDR3: CASSMTGGANYGYTF
size: .; D: TRBD1; V: TRBV5-6; length: 13; J: TRBJ2-1; DNA: TGTGCCAGCAGCTTGGGAGGGGGCGATGAGCAGTTCTTC; CDR3: CASSLGGGDEQFF
size: .; D: .; V: TRBV2; length: 12; J: TRBJ2-5; DNA: TGTGCCAGCGGCTATGGGGAAGAGACCCAGTACTTC; CDR3: CASGYGEETQYF
size: .; D: TRBD1; V: TRBV27; length: 17; J: TRBJ1-6; DNA: TGTGCCAGCAGTTTCGTCGCCGGGACAGGGCTTAATTCACCCCTCCACTTT; CDR3: CASSFVAGTGLNSPLHF
size: .; D: .; V: TRBV7-9; length: 14; J: TRBJ2-3; DNA: TGTGCCAGCCGGTTCCCGGGAAGCACAGATACGCAGTATTTT; CDR3: CASRFPGSTDTQYF
size: .; D: .; V: TRBV18; length: 16; J: TRBJ2-7; DNA: TGTGCCAGCTCACCACAGGCTGGACGACGCTCCTACGAGCAGTACTTC; CDR3: CASSPQAGRRSYEQYF
size: .; D: .; V: TRBV7-2; length: 16; J: TRBJ2-7; DNA: TGTGCCAGCAGCTTAGCGGGTTGGACGGAGACCTACGAGCAGTACTTC; CDR3: CASSLAGWTETYEQYF
size: .; D: .; V: TRBV29-1; length: 14; J: TRBJ1-1; DNA: TGCAGCGTACGACCCCTACAGGAGAACACTGAAGCTTTCTTT; CDR3: CSVRPLQENTEAFF
size: .; D: .; V: TRBV2; length: 15; J: TRBJ1-1; DNA: TGTGCCAGTGATTCCTGGGGTGTTCAGAACACTGAAGCTTTCTTT; CDR3: CASDSWGVQNTEAFF
size: .; D: TRBD2; V: TRBV6-5; length: 14; J: TRBJ2-1; DNA: TGTGCCAGCAGACGGCGGGGGGGCCCCAATGAGCAGTTCTTC; CDR3: CASRRRGGPNEQFF
size: .; D: .; V: TRBV2; length: 12; J: TRBJ1-3; DNA: TGTGCCAGCAGCCTCTCTGGAAACACCATATATTTT; CDR3: CASSLSGNTIYF
size: few; D: .; V: TRBV30; length: 16; J: TRBJ1-5; DNA: TGTGCCTGGCACTCATCCCCCGGGGACCCTTATCAGCCCCAGCATTTT; CDR3: CAWHSSPGDPYQPQHF
size: few; D: .; V: TRBV5-5; length: 17; J: TRBJ1-5; DNA: TGTGCCAGCAGCACTTACGCATCACAGGGAGATGGGCAGCCCCAGCATTTT; CDR3: CASSTYASQGDGQPQHF
size: .; D: .; V: TRBV7-8; length: 15; J: TRBJ1-4; DNA: TGTGCCAGCACCATCGAGGGAGGGCCCCGGGGGAAACTGTTTTTT; CDR3: CASTIEGGPRGKLFF
size: .; D: .; V: TRBV7-6; length: 13; J: TRBJ2-1; DNA: TGTGCCAGCGGGGGTAGCTCCTACAATGAGCAGTTCTTC; CDR3: CASGGSSYNEQFF
size: once; D: .; V: TRBV4-3; length: 15; J: TRBJ2-5; DNA: TGCGCCAGCAGCCAAGATTTCGGGCACCAAGAGACCCAGTACTTC; CDR3: CASSQDFGHQETQYF
size: .; D: .; V: TRBV28; length: 15; J: TRBJ1-4; DNA: TGTGCCAGCAGGGCGACGGACAGCCCTAATGAAAAACTGTTTTTT; CDR3: CASRATDSPNEKLFF
size: medium-sized; D: .; V: TRBV5-1; length: 16; J: TRBJ1-6; DNA: TGCGCCAGCAGCTTATCAGGGGTGGCCTATAATTCACCCCTCCACTTT; CDR3: CASSLSGVAYNSPLHF
size: .; D: .; V: TRBV5-1; length: 15; J: TRBJ1-1; DNA: TGCGCCAGCAGCTTGACCATGTCAGGGAAAACTGAAGCTTTCTTT; CDR3: CASSLTMSGKTEAFF
size: .; D: .; V: TRBV19; length: 13; J: TRBJ2-5; DNA: TGTGCCAGTAGAAGGACAGAACAAGAGACCCAGTACTTC; CDR3: CASRRTEQETQYF